These 27 T cell receptor beta chains share one sample of origin, sequenced in a study of cytomegalovirus exposure and HLA in healthy donors. Some clones are missing from TCRdb's copy, which holds only in-frame ones; the method was immunoSEQ multiplex PCR. The data contain some 140,000 clones, about 90% of them singletons. Material: PBMCs. The receptors shown here come from a man between 18 and 35 years old in good health and CMV-seronegative.

This chain joins TRBV7-9 and TRBJ1-2; 12 nucleotides line up with TRBD1. V gave up 4 bases and J gave up 8 bases; unmatched junction bases: 8. The CDR3 has 15 residues. The germline CDR1 and CDR2 sequences are SEHNR and FQNEAQ (reference sequence). Here the CDR3 DNA reads TGTGCCAGCAGCTCCGGGGACAGGGGGCCTTTAGGCTACACCTTC. Translated, it gives CASSSGDRGPLGYTF.

The CDR3: CASSDGGTSGGILEQYF. CDR3 coding DNA: TGTGCCAGCAGTGACGGGGGGACTAGCGGGGGCATCCTCGAGCAGTACTTC. The chain recombines TRBV2 with TRBJ2-7; 14 bases match TRBD2. The CDR3 totals 17 residues. Germline V gene sequence: CDR1 SNHLY, CDR2 FYNNEI. The V gene end was trimmed by 3 bases and the J gene end by 6 bases; junction bases not matched to a gene: 10. The full variable domain, with the rest looked up from reference TRBV2 and TRBJ2-7, is EPEVTQTPSHQVTQMGQEVILRCVPISNHLYFYWYRQILGQKVEFLVSFYNNEISEKSEIFDDQFSVERPDGSNFTLKIRSTKLEDSAMYFCASSDGGTSGGILEQYFGPGTRLTVT.

The V gene is TRBV5-1, the J gene TRBJ2-7; unclear D gene. This CDR3 spans 14 amino acids. Germline CDR1 is SGHRS and CDR2 is YFSETQ. Trimming removed 0 bases at V and 0 bases at J, with 7 bases between. In nucleotides, the CDR3 is TGCGCCAGCAGCTTGGGTCCTAGCTCCTACGAGCAGTACTTC. It specifies CASSLGPSSYEQYF.

This clone was observed many times. The V call is TRBV18, the J call TRBJ1-1; D uncertain. Per the germline V gene, CDR1 is KGHSH and CDR2 is LQKENI. Trimming took off 1 base at V and 2 bases at J, with 8 bases between the two ends. The CDR3 has 14 residues. DNA of the CDR3: TGTGCCAGCTCACCACATCCAGGAAACACTGAAGCTTTCTTT. Translation: CASSPHPGNTEAFF. Together with reference TRBV18 and TRBJ1-1, the CDR3 gives the full variable domain: NAGVMQNPRHLVRRRGQEARLRCSPMKGHSHVYWYRQLPEEGLKFMVYLQKENIIDESGMPKERFSAEFPKEGPSILRIQQVVRGDSAAYFCASSPHPGNTEAFFGQGTRLTVV.

The gene calls are TRBV11-2 and TRBJ2-4; a possible D gene is TRBD2 (5 bases). CDR3 length: 14 residues. Trimming removed 2 bases at V and 8 bases at J, with 13 bases between. The germline CDR1 and CDR2 sequences are SGHAT and FQNNGV. The CDR3 DNA reads as TGTGCCAGCAGCTTATCACCGAAGGGAGACATTCAGTACTTC. Its translation is CASSLSPKGDIQYF.

J is TRBJ1-3 and V is TRBV2, with unresolved D. V was cut by 3 bases and J by 0 bases, with 12 bases left in between. Germline V gene data show CDR1 as SNHLY and CDR2 as FYNNEI. This CDR3 region has 16 residues. The DNA for the CDR3 is TGTGCCAGCAGTGATGACACTTCCATCTCTGGAAACACCATATATTTT. Its protein product is CASSDDTSISGNTIYF.

This clone came up once. The chain combines TRBV19 with TRBJ1-3, with a weak D call TRBD1 (5 bases). V lost 5 bases and J 2 bases, leaving 13 bases between the germline ends. CDR1 is LNHDA and CDR2 is SQIVND in the germline V gene (reference sequence). The CDR3 consists of 15 residues. CDR3 sequence: CASSLTGNTGNTIYF. The CDR3 DNA follows: TGTGCCAGTAGTCTTACAGGCAACACTGGAAACACCATATATTTT. The full variable domain, completed using reference TRBV19 and TRBJ1-3, is DGGITQSPKYLFRKEGQNVTLSCEQNLNHDAMYWYRQDPGQGLRLIYYSQIVNDFQKGDIAEGYSVSREKKESFPLTVTSAQKNPTAFYLCASSLTGNTGNTIYFGEGSWLTVV.

The CDR3 sequence: CAISGTGYGELFF. The DNA for the CDR3 is TGTGCCATCAGTGGCACCGGGTACGGGGAGCTGTTTTTT. The chain combines TRBV10-3 with TRBJ2-2; D unresolved. V lost 4 bases to trimming and J lost 7 bases, with 10 bases between them. This CDR3 has 13 amino acids. Germline values: CDR1 ENHRY, CDR2 SYGVKD.

The rearrangement uses TRBV7-2 and TRBJ1-1; TRBD1 matches 9 bases. Germline CDR1 is SGHTA and CDR2 is FQGNSA. V lost 6 bases to trimming and J lost 6 bases; unmatched junction nucleotides: 8. The CDR3 is 14 amino acids. CDR3 loop: CASRLGGQGAEAFF. For the CDR3, the DNA is TGTGCCAGCAGGCTGGGGGGACAGGGCGCTGAAGCTTTCTTT. Full variable domain (missing parts from reference TRBV7-2 and TRBJ1-1): GAGVSQSPSNKVTEKGKDVELRCDPISGHTALYWYRQSLGQGLEFLIYFQGNSAPDKSGLPSDRFSAERTGGSVSTLTIQRTQQEDSAVYLCASRLGGQGAEAFFGQGTRLTVV.

The chain's CDR3 is CASRHTSGQGGGYTF. Here the CDR3 DNA reads TGCGCCAGCAGACACACGTCAGGGCAGGGAGGTGGCTACACCTTC. The chain combines TRBV5-1 with TRBJ1-2; a possible D gene is TRBD1 (5 bases). CDR3 size: 15 residues. Germline V gene data show CDR1 as SGHRS and CDR2 as YFSETQ. V was cut by 5 bases and J by 7 bases, with 21 bases left in between.

This chain links TRBV5-4 with TRBJ1-6, with TRBD1 matching over 7 bases. The CDR3 runs to 18 residues. Germline V gene lookup returns CDR1 SGHNT and CDR2 YYREEE (reference sequence). J was trimmed by 8 bases and V by 0 bases; bases with no gene match: 14. CDR3: CASSLDPARRGVYSPLHF. The DNA of the CDR3 is TGTGCCAGCAGCTTGGATCCTGCCCGCAGGGGGGTCTATTCACCCCTCCACTTT.

This chain connects TRBV7-9 to TRBJ1-2; D is unclear. The V and J ends lost 4 bases and 1 base respectively, with 10 bases between them. The CDR3 extends over 14 amino acids. Per the germline V gene, CDR1 is SEHNR and CDR2 is FQNEAQ (reference sequence). CDR3 loop: CASSSGGFNYGYTF. The CDR3 nucleotides are TGTGCCAGCAGCTCAGGAGGATTTAACTATGGCTACACCTTC.

The rearrangement uses TRBV2 and TRBJ2-7; D might be TRBD1 (6 bases). The CDR3 contains 16 residues. CDR1 and CDR2 (germline): SNHLY, FYNNEI. V lost 5 bases and J lost 0, with 17 bases in between. The CDR3 loop reads CASSRSIDRRSYEQYF. The CDR3 DNA reads TGTGCCAGCAGTCGATCCATCGACAGGCGCTCCTACGAGCAGTACTTC. The variable domain in full, completed from reference TRBV2 and TRBJ2-7, reads EPEVTQTPSHQVTQMGQEVILRCVPISNHLYFYWYRQILGQKVEFLVSFYNNEISEKSEIFDDQFSVERPDGSNFTLKIRSTKLEDSAMYFCASSRSIDRRSYEQYFGPGTRLTVT.

The chain combines TRBV6-5 with TRBJ1-2; D ambiguous. CDR1 is MNHEY, CDR2 SVGAGI, per germline. The CDR3 totals 10 residues. The V end lost 10 bases, the J end lost 3 bases, and 6 bases lay between the germline ends. The CDR3 DNA sequence: TGTGCCATCGGGGACTATGGCTACACCTTC. It encodes CAIGDYGYTF.

This chain links TRBV7-9 with TRBJ2-1; D gene ambiguous. The germline V gene has CDR1 SEHNR and CDR2 FQNEAQ (reference sequence). The germline V and J ends were trimmed by 10 bases and 6 bases, with 13 bases remaining between them. The CDR3 is 12 amino acids. The CDR3 loop reads CATPTSPNEQFF. The DNA for the CDR3 is TGTGCCACCCCAACGAGCCCCAATGAGCAGTTCTTC.

The chain is built from TRBV15 and TRBJ2-7; TRBD1 matches at 9 bases. Germline V gives CDR1 LNHNV, CDR2 YYDKDF (reference sequence). Germline trimming cut 3 bases from V and 6 bases from J; bases unmatched to any gene: 9. CDR3 size: 15 residues. CDR3 bases: TGTGCCACCAGCAGGGTTAGCTCGACAGGGGGCGAGCAGTACTTC. This sequence encodes CATSRVSSTGGEQYF.

V usage is TRBV19 and J usage is TRBJ1-2, with 10 bases that match TRBD1. The CDR3 consists of 18 residues. Germline-derived CDR1 and CDR2 are LNHDA and SQIVND (reference sequence). With V trimmed by 7 bases and J by 1 base, 15 bases remained unmatched. Written as DNA, the CDR3 is TGTGCCAGTACACCCAATTGCTTCGACAGGGGGCTTAACTATGGCTACACCTTC. This gives the protein CASTPNCFDRGLNYGYTF. Combining the CDR3 with reference TRBV19 and TRBJ1-2 gives the whole variable domain DGGITQSPKYLFRKEGQNVTLSCEQNLNHDAMYWYRQDPGQGLRLIYYSQIVNDFQKGDIAEGYSVSREKKESFPLTVTSAQKNPTAFYLCASTPNCFDRGLNYGYTFGSGTRLTVV.

This chain links TRBV30 with TRBJ2-6; TRBD1 matches at 7 bases. Germline CDR1 reads GTSNPN; CDR2 reads SVGIG (reference sequence). This CDR3 spans 16 amino acids. V shed 4 bases and J 0 bases; nucleotides not matched to a gene: 6. The CDR3 DNA sequence: TGTGCCTGGAACCCGGACAGGAGCTCTGGGGCCAACGTCCTGACTTTC. Amino acids: CAWNPDRSSGANVLTF.

The chain uses TRBV15 and TRBJ1-2; TRBD1 matches 11 bases. The CDR3 covers 15 residues. CDR1 is LNHNV and CDR2 is YYDKDF in the germline V gene (reference sequence). Losses at the gene ends were 5 bases for V and 8 bases for J; bases not matched to a gene: 10. CDR3 amino acids: CATSRRGQGGSGYTF. In DNA form, the CDR3 reads TGTGCCACCAGCCGACGGGGACAGGGGGGTTCAGGCTACACCTTC.

This clone was seen a few times. This chain links TRBV12-5 with TRBJ1-5; 8 nucleotides match TRBD1. With 6 bases clipped from V and 9 bases from J, the junction kept 4 bases outside the gene matches. The germline CDR1 and CDR2 sequences are LGHNT and FRNRAP. CDR3 length equals 12 residues. CDR3 DNA: TGTGCTAGTGGCCTGACAGGGGCGCCCCAGCATTTT. This encodes CASGLTGAPQHF.

The chain combines TRBV7-7 with TRBJ2-1; tentative D call: TRBD2 (6 bases). The CDR3 is 14 residues long. The ends were cut back, 3 bases at V and 7 bases at J, with 13 bases in the middle. From germline, CDR1 is SSHAT and CDR2 FNYEAQ (reference sequence). The CDR3 sequence is CASSFPRGGNEQFF. The CDR3 DNA reads TGTGCCAGCAGCTTCCCGAGGGGAGGAAATGAGCAGTTCTTC. The entire variable domain, with the rest obtained from reference TRBV7-7 and TRBJ2-1, is as follows: GAGVSQSPRYKVTKRGQDVTLRCDPISSHATLYWYQQALGQGPEFLTYFNYEAQPDKSGLPSDRFSAERPEGSISTLTIQRTEQRDSAMYRCASSFPRGGNEQFFGPGTRLTVL.

The genes are TRBV6-1 and TRBJ2-7; 11 bases are shared with TRBD1. This CDR3 has 14 amino acids. Germline CDR1 and CDR2: MNHNS and SASEGT. J gave up 5 bases and V 5 bases, and 5 bases lay outside the gene matches. CDR3 sequence reads: CASSLGQGADEQYF. The CDR3 DNA sequence: TGTGCCAGCAGTCTTGGACAGGGGGCAGACGAGCAGTACTTC.

The chain combines TRBV7-9 with TRBJ2-7; 10 positions match TRBD1. V dropped 5 bases and J dropped 6; count of bases not matched to a gene: 13. The CDR3 has 16 residues. In germline, CDR1 is SEHNR, CDR2 FQNEAQ (reference sequence). CDR3 amino acids: CASSPPGQGRSGEQYF. In DNA form, the CDR3 reads TGTGCCAGCAGCCCCCCGGGACAGGGGAGATCCGGCGAGCAGTACTTC.

CDR3 in DNA: TGTGCCAGTAGTCTCTACCGGGACTCAGAGACCCAGTACTTC. Protein product: CASSLYRDSETQYF. The gene calls are TRBV19 and TRBJ2-5; D is possibly TRBD2 (6 bases). There are 14 residues in the CDR3. Looked up from germline, CDR1 is LNHDA and CDR2 is SQIVND (reference sequence). Trimming cost V 5 bases and J 4 bases, with 14 bases left between them. Full variable domain (outside the CDR3, taken from reference TRBV19 and TRBJ2-5): DGGITQSPKYLFRKEGQNVTLSCEQNLNHDAMYWYRQDPGQGLRLIYYSQIVNDFQKGDIAEGYSVSREKKESFPLTVTSAQKNPTAFYLCASSLYRDSETQYFGPGTRLLVL.

This clone has only one observation. The rearrangement links TRBV14 to TRBJ2-2; D may be TRBD1 (5 bases). In germline, CDR1 is SGHDN, CDR2 FVKESK. The CDR3 is made up of 14 amino acids. V was pared by 2 bases and J by 8 bases, with 12 bases between. The CDR3 loop reads CASSQQRGAGELFF. The CDR3 DNA reads as TGTGCCAGCAGCCAACAAAGGGGCGCGGGGGAGCTGTTTTTT.

This chain links TRBV10-1 with TRBJ2-5, with 11 bases fitting TRBD2. The trim removed 3 bases at V and 6 bases at J, leaving 9 bases unmatched. The CDR3 is made up of 16 amino acids. From germline, CDR1 is WNHNN and CDR2 SYGVQD (reference sequence). CDR3 amino acids: CASSDVAGGPRKTQYF. CDR3 DNA: TGCGCCAGCAGTGATGTAGCGGGGGGGCCAAGGAAGACCCAGTACTTC.

The gene calls are TRBV11-3 and TRBJ2-1, with TRBD2 identical over 12 bases. The V gene's germline CDR1 is SGHNT and CDR2 YENEEA. CDR3 size: 17 residues. After removal of 1 base from V and 8 bases from J, the junction contained 9 bases not matched to a gene. CDR3: CASSLGLWTSGIDEQFF. DNA for the CDR3: TGTGCCAGCAGCTTAGGGCTATGGACTAGCGGGATCGATGAGCAGTTCTTC.